The TCR beta chain under discussion was sequenced for a study of T cell responses to AZD1222 COVID-19 vaccine. Clones were read by immunoSEQ multiplex PCR, and TCRdb kept only the in-frame ones, dropping some. Of more than 140,000 clones in the sample, about 87% were seen once. The V and J ends lost 2 bases and 1 base respectively, with 12 bases between them. CDR1 is SGHRS, CDR2 YFSETQ, per germline. This CDR3 is built from 15 residues. Turning to this clone: Its antigen is as yet unknown.

General observations from the study: Seropositive AZD1222 recipients at baseline numbered only 5 or 6. Clonal diversity was possibly underestimated, and white British individuals and females predominated among donors.

The sequencing here drew on peripheral blood, taken on day 0 of AZD1222 vaccination. The receptor was isolated from an adult in good health. This chain uses TRBV5-1 with TRBJ2-5; D not certain. CDR3: CASSFSQESQETQYF. The CDR3, as DNA: TGCGCCAGCAGCTTCTCGCAGGAGTCCCAAGAGACCCAGTACTTC.